This entry concerns a single T cell receptor beta chain. This entry is derived from a study of T cell changes during pregnancy in multiple sclerosis. The table came from immunoSEQ multiplex PCR; TCRdb's copy has only in-frame clones and leaves some out. This table holds roughly 60,000 clones, around 93% found once. Sequencing used CD4+ T cells from peripheral blood mononuclear cells, obtained before pregnancy. This TCR derives from a female donor with multiple sclerosis, enrolled in a pregnancy study.

The DNA of the CDR3 is TGTGCCAGCAGTTACTCGGGCAGACCCTATGGCTACACCTTC. The encoded protein is CASSYSGRPYGYTF. V gene TRBV6-6 combines with J gene TRBJ1-2; unclear D gene. V was pared by 0 bases and J by 4 bases, with 9 bases between. The CDR3 is made up of 14 amino acids. The germline gives CDR1 MNHNY, CDR2 SVGAGI (reference sequence).